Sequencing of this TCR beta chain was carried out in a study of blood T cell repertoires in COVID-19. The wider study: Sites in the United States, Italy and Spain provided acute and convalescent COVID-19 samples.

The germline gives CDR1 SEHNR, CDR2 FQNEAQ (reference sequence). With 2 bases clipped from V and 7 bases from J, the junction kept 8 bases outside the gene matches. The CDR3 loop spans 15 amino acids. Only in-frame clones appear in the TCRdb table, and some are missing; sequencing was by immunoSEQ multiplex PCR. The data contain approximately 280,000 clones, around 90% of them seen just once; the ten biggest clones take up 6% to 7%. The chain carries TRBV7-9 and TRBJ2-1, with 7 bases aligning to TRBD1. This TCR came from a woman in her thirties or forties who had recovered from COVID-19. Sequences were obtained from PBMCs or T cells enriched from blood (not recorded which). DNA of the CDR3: TGTGCCAGCAGCTTATCGGGACAGCTAAGAAATGAGCAGTTCTTC. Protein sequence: CASSLSGQLRNEQFF.